The rows below give T cell receptor beta chains drawn from one sample of a study of somatic mutations in cytotoxic T cells in rheumatoid arthritis. The table came from immunoSEQ multiplex PCR; TCRdb's copy has only in-frame clones and leaves some out. Seen here are about 7,100 clones, about 80% observed once, and the top ten hold 9.5% to 12%. Sequencing input: CD8+ T cells sorted from blood. The source is an adult with rheumatoid arthritis. CDR3s leave out the opening cysteine and the closing phenylalanine or tryptophan. Clone sizes are given selectively: once, few, many, or a class where the clone is expanded.

abundance | v_gene | CDR3aa
. | TRBV28 | ASSLEAPGELF
. | TRBV7-8 | ASSARPESGYT
. | TRBV27 | ASSKDGGYSNQPQH
. | TRBV29-1 | SVEDPGDGNQPQH
. | TRBV29-1 | SVTGPEDTQY
. | TRBV27 | ASSLGAAGTTEAF
once | TRBV21-1 | ASSESALNTEAF
. | TRBV7-6 | ASSPKTGNGANTEAF
. | TRBV18 | ASSPGTGGEEWNTIY
once | TRBV7-9 | ASRASEVNYEQY
large | TRBV9 | ASSVSGQGNQPQH
few | TRBV6-5 | ASSYGAYGGELF
. | TRBV11-2 | ASSGGGTSGGGEQF
. | TRBV27 | ASSLLAGRSNSPLH
. | TRBV15 | ATSSRGRQIYGYT
. | TRBV6-5 | ASSLGHLNYGYT
. | TRBV28 | ASSTLLQGAYEQY
. | TRBV7-3 | ASSLLPGVRETQY
. | TRBV27 | ASSLGMGGYEQY
few | TRBV7-9 | ATAGLAYTGELF